The table lists the clone carrying this T cell receptor beta chain with many counts. Its target is unknown. These data are taken from a study of human T cells and chemical hapten exposure. Study context: Affected patients, primarily female, had alopecia areata, totalis or universalis. Study-level findings and limits: The number of TCRs above 1 in 1000 frequency did not change after DPC sensitization. Expanded TCRs formed significantly more large CDR3 similarity clusters than controls.

V shed 2 bases and J shed 1 base, with 5 bases lying between them. The CDR3 sequence is 13 residues long. The time point: patch test 1, 2 weeks after DPC sensitization. As for treatment: therapeutic diphenylcyclopropenone sensitization with weekly scalp DPC. Original methodology: The number of TCRs in each sample had a median of roughly 100,000 and spanned roughly 20,000 to 750,000. Each CDR3 protein gets one entry after TCRdb re-called the RACE reads with MiXCR. The V and J calls reflect TCRdb's pipeline rather than the authors' work. The table includes about 380,000 distinct CDR3 sequences, approximately 4.4% detected once.

This sample comprised whole blood, obtained in connection with sensitization to the hapten diphenylcyclopropenone (DPC). The V and J genes are TRBV12-3 or TRBV12-4 and TRBJ1-1; a weak D match, TRBD1 (5 bases). The clonotype comes from a woman in her forties or fifties with alopecia areata. Some clones in this sample may be carry-over from other donors' samples. The CDR3 sequence is CASSLQGNTEAFF. The CDR3, as DNA: TGTGCCAGCAGTTTACAGGGGAACACTGAAGCTTTCTTT.